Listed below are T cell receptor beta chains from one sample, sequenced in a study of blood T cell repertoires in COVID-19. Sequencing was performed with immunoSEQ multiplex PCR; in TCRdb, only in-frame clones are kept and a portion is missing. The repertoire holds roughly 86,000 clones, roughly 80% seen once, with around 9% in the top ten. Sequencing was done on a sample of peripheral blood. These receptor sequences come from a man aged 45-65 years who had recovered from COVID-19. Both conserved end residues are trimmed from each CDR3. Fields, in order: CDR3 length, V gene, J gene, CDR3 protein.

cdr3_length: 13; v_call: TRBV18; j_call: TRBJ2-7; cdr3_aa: ASSTSGAGTYEQY
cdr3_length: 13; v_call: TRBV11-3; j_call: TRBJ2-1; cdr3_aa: ASSHGTGGRHEQF
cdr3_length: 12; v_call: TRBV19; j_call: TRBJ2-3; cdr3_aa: ASGQGARTDTQY
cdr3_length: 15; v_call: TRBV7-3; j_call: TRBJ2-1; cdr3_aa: ASSPKSGLAGAPEQF
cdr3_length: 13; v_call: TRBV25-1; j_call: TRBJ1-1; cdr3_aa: ASRVTGTGIPEAF
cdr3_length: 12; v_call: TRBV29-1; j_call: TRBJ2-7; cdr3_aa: SVEGMQGGYEQY
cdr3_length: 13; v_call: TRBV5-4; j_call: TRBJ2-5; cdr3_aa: ASSLGGQGQETQY
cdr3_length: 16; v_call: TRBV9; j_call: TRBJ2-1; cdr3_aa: ASSVAIVGYSSYNEQF
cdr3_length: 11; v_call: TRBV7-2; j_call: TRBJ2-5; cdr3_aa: ASSRQIQETQY
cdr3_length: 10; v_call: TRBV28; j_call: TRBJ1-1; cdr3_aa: ASSISGREAF
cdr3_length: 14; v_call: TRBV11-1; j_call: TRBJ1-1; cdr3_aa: ASSARRGQGNTEAF
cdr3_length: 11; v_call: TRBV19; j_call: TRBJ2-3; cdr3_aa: ASRHRVQDTQY
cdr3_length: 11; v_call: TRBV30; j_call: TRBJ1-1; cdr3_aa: ATPSTGPRGAF
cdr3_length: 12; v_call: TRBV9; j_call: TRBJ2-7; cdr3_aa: ASSPRGSSYEQY
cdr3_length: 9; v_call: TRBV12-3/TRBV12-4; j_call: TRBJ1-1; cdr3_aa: ASSNRVEAF
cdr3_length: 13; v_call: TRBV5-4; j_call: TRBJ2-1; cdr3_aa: ASSRTGVSYNEQF
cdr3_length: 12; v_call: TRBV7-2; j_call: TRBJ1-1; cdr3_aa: ASSLARELPEAF
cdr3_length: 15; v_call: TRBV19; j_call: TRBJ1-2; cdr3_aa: ASSIRLGQGTIYGYT
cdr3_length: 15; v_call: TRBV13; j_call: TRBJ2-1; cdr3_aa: ASSGRLAGGHYNEQF
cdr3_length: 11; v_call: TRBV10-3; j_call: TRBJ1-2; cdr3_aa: AIIDSTGEGYT
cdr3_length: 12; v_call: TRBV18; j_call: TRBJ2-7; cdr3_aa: ASSPAGLSYEQY
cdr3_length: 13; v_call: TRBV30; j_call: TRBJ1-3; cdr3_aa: AWGLQRNSGNTIY
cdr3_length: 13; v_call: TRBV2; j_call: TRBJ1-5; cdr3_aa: ASSERGQVAQPQH
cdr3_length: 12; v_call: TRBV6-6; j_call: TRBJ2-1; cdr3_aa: AISRRGSYNEQF
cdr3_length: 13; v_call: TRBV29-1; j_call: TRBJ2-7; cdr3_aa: SVAPWAGVSYEQY
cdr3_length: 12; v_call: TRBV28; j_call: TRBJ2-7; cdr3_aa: ASISSSGAFEQY
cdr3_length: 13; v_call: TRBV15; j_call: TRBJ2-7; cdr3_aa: ATSRDPLASYEQY